One sample yielded the 26 T cell receptor beta chains listed below, sequenced in a study of cytomegalovirus exposure and HLA in healthy donors (dated by TCRdb to between 2016 and 2019). Libraries were constructed by the immunoSEQ multiplex PCR assay. The multiplex PCR relied on a mix of 60 forward primers for TCR Vbeta segments and 13 reverse primers for TCR Jbeta segments. TCRdb's version of the immuneACCESS table is confined to in-frame rearrangements and falls short of the full clone set. An unresolved V gene accounts for under half of the shortfall where checked; the remainder is of unknown origin. The sample data list roughly 130,000 clones, and roughly four fifths of these were observed just once. About 11% of the sample comes from the top ten. Sequencing was carried out using PBMCs. The receptors shown here come from a male donor in good health and CMV-seropositive.

In regard to this clone: Relative to the germline gene, one junction end is altered; a read error may explain this. Distinct nucleotide sequences in the sample also encode this CDR3. The chain uses TRBV27 and TRBJ2-6; 8 nucleotides agree with TRBD2. The V gene's germline CDR1 is MNHEY and CDR2 SMNVEV (reference sequence). This CDR3 is built from 14 residues. The DNA for the CDR3 is TGTGCCAGCAGTTTATCTAGCGGGGCCAACGTTCTGACTTTC. Its protein is CASSLSSGANVLTF.

The chain joins TRBV7-2 to TRBJ1-6; 9 bases agree with TRBD1. V shed 1 base and J 11 bases; nucleotides not matched to a gene: 3. Per germline, CDR1 SGHTA and CDR2 FQGNSA. The CDR3 spans 14 residues. CDR3 sequence (DNA): TGTGCCAGCAGCTTAGTTGACAGGGGGACACCCCTCCACTTT. It yields the protein CASSLVDRGTPLHF. The whole variable domain, remainder taken from reference TRBV7-2 and TRBJ1-6, is GAGVSQSPSNKVTEKGKDVELRCDPISGHTALYWYRQSLGQGLEFLIYFQGNSAPDKSGLPSDRFSAERTGGSVSTLTIQRTQQEDSAVYLCASSLVDRGTPLHFGNGTRLTVT.

The CDR3, as DNA: TGTGCCAGCAGGGGGACAGGTCGCTACGAGCAGTACTTC. Translated, it gives CASRGTGRYEQYF. The chain has TRBV28 and TRBJ2-7, with 8 bases fitting TRBD1. From germline, CDR1 is MDHEN and CDR2 SYDVKM. This CDR3 is built from 13 residues. J was trimmed by 3 bases and V by 6 bases; bases with no gene match: 4.

This clone was observed a handful of times. V usage is TRBV18 and J usage is TRBJ2-7, with 9 bases aligning to TRBD1. The CDR3 length is 14 residues. The ends lost 5 bases at V and 5 bases at J; junction bases unmatched: 7. Germline CDR1 reads KGHSH; CDR2 reads LQKENI. As DNA, the CDR3 is TGTGCCAGCTCAGAAAGGACAGGGGTCGACGAGCAGTACTTC. Translated: CASSERTGVDEQYF.

The gene calls are TRBV6-5 and TRBJ2-7, with D possibly matching TRBD1 (6 bases). V shed 9 bases and J shed 2 bases, with 14 bases lying between them. The length of the CDR3 is 13 residues. The germline CDR1 and CDR2 sequences are MNHEY and SVGAGI. CDR3 nucleotide sequence: TGTGCCAGTAAACCGGGACACACCTACGAGCAGTACTTC. Its protein product is CASKPGHTYEQYF.

V usage is TRBV6-5 and J usage is TRBJ2-5; D uncertain. V was pared by 6 bases and J by 5 bases, with 4 bases between. The CDR3 is 10 residues long. The germline V gene has CDR1 MNHEY and CDR2 SVGAGI. In DNA form, the CDR3 reads TGTGCCAGCAGCGGGGAGACCCAGTACTTC. Translating gives CASSGETQYF.

V gene TRBV28 combines with J gene TRBJ2-5; 9 positions agree with TRBD1. Germline CDR1 and CDR2: MDHEN and SYDVKM. The CDR3 sequence is 15 residues long. V lost 4 bases to trimming and J lost 6 bases; unmatched junction nucleotides: 9. CDR3 residues: CASSSWGQGGQTQYF. In DNA form, the CDR3 reads TGTGCCAGCAGTTCGTGGGGACAGGGCGGGCAGACCCAGTACTTC.

The gene calls are TRBV9 and TRBJ2-4, with D tentatively TRBD2 (5 bases). Germline lookup yields CDR1 SGDLS and CDR2 YYNGEE. V lost 3 bases, J lost 2 bases, and 6 bases lay in between. The CDR3 is 13 amino acids. The CDR3 loop is CASSGGPKNIQYF. In DNA form, the CDR3 reads TGTGCCAGCAGCGGCGGGCCCAAAAACATTCAGTACTTC.

J is TRBJ1-5 and V is TRBV5-5; maybe TRBD1 (5 bases). Trimming removed 0 bases at V and 0 bases at J, with 10 bases between. This CDR3 comprises 16 residues. Germline lookup yields CDR1 SGHKS and CDR2 YYEKEE (reference sequence). The CDR3 DNA reads TGTGCCAGCAGCTTGGGGACACTTTATAGCAATCAGCCCCAGCATTTT. It yields the protein CASSLGTLYSNQPQHF.

The V and J genes are TRBV5-6 and TRBJ2-2; a possible D gene is TRBD2 (5 bases). Germline CDR1 reads SGHDT; CDR2 reads YYEEEE. V was trimmed by 2 bases and J by 7 bases, leaving 15 bases between them. The length of the CDR3 is 15 residues. The CDR3 bases are TGTGCCAGCAGCTTAAGGGAACCGAGGGTCGGGGAGCTGTTTTTT. Its translation: CASSLREPRVGELFF.

Here the CDR3 DNA reads TGTGCCAGCAGTCCCCGGGTAGCGGGAGTTGGAGAGACCCAGTACTTC. It encodes CASSPRVAGVGETQYF. V gene TRBV28 combines with J gene TRBJ2-5; 9 bases are shared with TRBD2. The trim removed 5 bases at V and 4 bases at J, leaving 11 bases unmatched. The germline V gene encodes CDR1 MDHEN and CDR2 SYDVKM. The CDR3 spans 16 residues.

The chain couples TRBV6-5 to TRBJ2-3; D is perhaps TRBD2 (6 bases). Germline-derived CDR1 and CDR2 are MNHEY and SVGAGI. The CDR3 loop spans 12 amino acids. V lost 4 bases to trimming and J lost 6 bases, with 8 bases between them. DNA for the CDR3: TGTGCCAGCAGTTCGGGAGTGGATACGCAGTATTTT. It translates to CASSSGVDTQYF.

The chain carries TRBV30 and TRBJ2-1; 8 nucleotides match TRBD2. This CDR3 is built from 14 residues. The germline V gene has CDR1 GTSNPN and CDR2 SVGIG (reference sequence). The trim removed 6 bases at V and 8 bases at J, leaving 12 bases unmatched. The CDR3 reads CACRGSGSRHEQFF. The CDR3, as DNA: TGTGCCTGTCGGGGAAGCGGGAGCAGGCATGAGCAGTTCTTC.

The chain joins TRBV9 to TRBJ1-1; D gene ambiguous. CDR1 and CDR2 (germline): SGDLS, YYNGEE. V lost 2 bases and J lost 4, with 15 bases in between. The CDR3 contains 15 residues. CDR3 amino acids: CASSVRGGDITEAFF. CDR3 sequence (DNA): TGTGCCAGCAGCGTCCGGGGTGGGGATATCACTGAAGCTTTCTTT.

The chain uses TRBV28 and TRBJ2-5; 9 bases agree with TRBD1. The end of the DNA aligns better with TRBJ2-7, so the J call may be wrong. This CDR3 comprises 14 residues. The germline gives CDR1 MDHEN, CDR2 SYDVKM. As DNA, the CDR3 is TGTGCCAGCAGCATCCCGGGACAGGGAAACGAGCAGTACTTC. Translation gives CASSIPGQGNEQYF.

The chain uses TRBV7-2 and TRBJ2-7; perhaps TRBD1 as D (5 bases). CDR1 SGHTA and CDR2 FQGNSA come from the germline V gene. Trimming removed 5 bases at V and 7 bases at J, with 24 bases between. CDR3 size: 16 residues. CDR3 sequence reads: CASSVKAADGSGEQYF. CDR3 DNA: TGTGCCAGCAGCGTAAAGGCGGCGGACGGGTCAGGGGAGCAGTACTTC.

The chain employs TRBV19 and TRBJ2-7, with D maybe TRBD2 (6 bases). The germline V gene encodes CDR1 LNHDA and CDR2 SQIVND (reference sequence). The V and J ends lost 5 bases and 4 bases respectively, with 18 bases between them. The CDR3 contains 15 residues. The chain's CDR3 is CASSQPPPGVYEQYF. DNA for the CDR3: TGTGCCAGTAGTCAACCCCCACCGGGAGTTTACGAGCAGTACTTC. Full variable domain (outside the CDR3, taken from reference TRBV19 and TRBJ2-7): DGGITQSPKYLFRKEGQNVTLSCEQNLNHDAMYWYRQDPGQGLRLIYYSQIVNDFQKGDIAEGYSVSREKKESFPLTVTSAQKNPTAFYLCASSQPPPGVYEQYFGPGTRLTVT.

The V gene is TRBV9, the J gene TRBJ1-3; TRBD1 matches 7 bases. CDR1 is SGDLS, CDR2 YYNGEE, per germline. Trimming took 2 bases from V and 2 from J; bases not matched to a gene: 4. The CDR3 has 15 residues. The CDR3 loop is CASSVLTGTGNTIYF. CDR3 DNA: TGTGCCAGCAGCGTCTTGACAGGGACTGGAAACACCATATATTTT.

V is TRBV19 and J is TRBJ2-1; TRBD1 is a possible D gene (6 bases). The CDR3 is 15 amino acids. Trimming left V 3 bases short and J 5 bases short, with 14 bases between. CDR1 and CDR2 from the germline V gene are LNHDA and SQIVND (reference sequence). CDR3: CASSIAEGTNNEQFF. DNA of the CDR3: TGTGCCAGTAGTATCGCTGAGGGGACAAACAATGAGCAGTTCTTC.

The V call is TRBV28, the J call TRBJ1-5; D may be TRBD1 (5 bases). The CDR3 runs to 14 residues. The germline CDR1 and CDR2 sequences are MDHEN and SYDVKM. V was clipped by 2 bases and J by 6 bases, with 11 bases between them. The CDR3: CASSLGQGGQPQHF. The DNA for the CDR3 is TGTGCCAGCAGTTTAGGGCAGGGTGGTCAGCCCCAGCATTTT.

The rearrangement joins TRBV9 to TRBJ2-6, with 7 bases matching TRBD1. Trimming removed 4 bases from V and 0 bases from J; junction bases left unmatched: 4. Per germline, CDR1 SGDLS and CDR2 YYNGEE. The CDR3 consists of 16 residues. The CDR3 loop reads CASSTPGGSGANVLTF. CDR3 coding DNA: TGTGCCAGCAGCACCCCAGGGGGCTCTGGGGCCAACGTCCTGACTTTC.

A word on this clone: Germline is not matched at one junction end, which may reflect a read error. The CDR3 here is CASSLGPAGVSGANGLTF. In DNA, the CDR3 is TGTGCCAGCAGCTTAGGTCCAGCGGGAGTATCTGGGGCCAACGGCCTGACTTTC. The chain has TRBV7-8 and TRBJ2-6; TRBD2 agrees at 8 bases. Germline loops: CDR1 SGHVS, CDR2 FQNEAQ. This CDR3 is 18 amino acids long.

J is TRBJ2-1 and V is TRBV15, with 9 bases lining up with TRBD2. This CDR3 has 17 residues. Looked up from germline, CDR1 is LNHNV and CDR2 is YYDKDF (reference sequence). The ends lost 1 base at V and 7 bases at J; junction bases unmatched: 11. CDR3: CATSRGGASGTRNEQFF. CDR3 nucleotides: TGTGCCACCAGCAGAGGGGGAGCTAGCGGGACCCGGAATGAGCAGTTCTTC. Full variable domain (outside the CDR3, taken from reference TRBV15 and TRBJ2-1): DAMVIQNPRYQVTQFGKPVTLSCSQTLNHNVMYWYQQKSSQAPKLLFHYYDKDFNNEADTPDNFQSRRPNTSFCFLDIRSPGLGDTAMYLCATSRGGASGTRNEQFFGPGTRLTVL.

The chain carries TRBV11-2 and TRBJ1-2, with D perhaps matching TRBD1 (5 bases). The CDR3 is made up of 15 amino acids. CDR1 is SGHAT and CDR2 is FQNNGV in the germline V gene. V was trimmed by 3 bases and J by 3 bases, leaving 14 bases between them. CDR3 protein: CASSLMGGSDYGYTF. As DNA, the CDR3 is TGTGCCAGCAGCTTGATGGGGGGGAGTGACTATGGCTACACCTTC.

This clone was seen a single time. The V call is TRBV6-1, the J call TRBJ1-2; perhaps TRBD1 as D (6 bases). Per the germline V gene, CDR1 is MNHNS and CDR2 is SASEGT. Trimming stripped 6 bases from V and 7 bases from J, with 15 bases between. There are 13 residues in the CDR3. The CDR3 is CASREGGRTGYTF. CDR3 DNA: TGTGCCAGCAGGGAGGGGGGGAGGACTGGCTACACCTTC.

V usage is TRBV4-3 and J usage is TRBJ2-4; 10 nucleotides agree with TRBD2. CDR1 is LGHNA and CDR2 is YSLEER in the germline V gene. Trimming removed 3 bases from V and 2 bases from J; junction bases left unmatched: 4. This CDR3 has 16 amino acids. The CDR3 here is CASSQSSGRSKNIQYF. In DNA form, the CDR3 reads TGCGCCAGCAGCCAGAGTAGCGGGAGGTCCAAAAACATTCAGTACTTC.